One sample yielded the 28 T cell receptor beta chains listed below, sequenced in a study of shared clonotypes between healthy human individuals. This table comes from immunoSEQ multiplex PCR, and its TCRdb copy is limited to in-frame clones, with some not included. The table has 450,000 to 500,000 clones, 60% to 85% seen once. Sequenced input: PBMCs. All receptors come from a woman between 35 and 50 years old in good health. Some clones in this sample may be carry-over from other donors' samples.

The sample holds a few counts of this clone. The rearrangement links TRBV30 to TRBJ1-1; D gene unclear. The V end lost 1 base, the J end lost 2 bases, and 11 bases lay between the germline ends. Germline V gene sequence: CDR1 GTSNPN, CDR2 SVGIG (reference sequence). This CDR3 region has 14 residues. The CDR3 region is CAWSALDLNTEAFF. The CDR3, as DNA: TGTGCCTGGAGTGCTTTGGATCTCAACACTGAAGCTTTCTTT.

This chain links TRBV6-1 with TRBJ1-1, with 7 nucleotides matching TRBD1. CDR3 length: 14 amino acids. V trimming: 2 bases; J trimming: 8 bases; junction bases outside the gene matches: 8. Germline CDR1 reads MNHNS; CDR2 reads SASEGT. CDR3 protein: CASSEWAGGREAFF. The CDR3 bases are TGTGCCAGCAGTGAATGGGCAGGGGGAAGGGAAGCTTTCTTT.

The rearrangement uses TRBV19 and TRBJ1-1; weak D call: TRBD1 (5 bases). The CDR3 consists of 19 residues. Germline V gene sequence: CDR1 LNHDA, CDR2 SQIVND (reference sequence). V was cut by 4 bases and J by 5 bases, with 29 bases left in between. In nucleotides, the CDR3 is TGTGCCAGTAGTAAAGGGCGGGGAAGGGGCGCAAATTGGGGGACTGAAGCTTTCTTT. Its translation is CASSKGRGRGANWGTEAFF. The complete variable domain, with remaining parts taken from reference TRBV19 and TRBJ1-1, reads DGGITQSPKYLFRKEGQNVTLSCEQNLNHDAMYWYRQDPGQGLRLIYYSQIVNDFQKGDIAEGYSVSREKKESFPLTVTSAQKNPTAFYLCASSKGRGRGANWGTEAFFGQGTRLTVV.

The table lists this clone with many counts. Within the sample, other DNA sequences also encode this same CDR3. The V call is TRBV30, the J call TRBJ2-1; TRBD2 aligns across 8 bases. CDR1 is GTSNPN, CDR2 SVGIG, per germline (reference sequence). The CDR3 contains 12 residues. V trimming: 5 bases; J trimming: 10 bases; junction bases outside the gene matches: 7. CDR3 DNA sequence: TGTGCCTGGGTGGCGGGGGGACTGGAGCAGTTCTTC. Its translation is CAWVAGGLEQFF.

The chain recombines TRBV19 with TRBJ1-1, with TRBD1 matching over 11 bases. With V trimmed by 5 bases and J by 6 bases, 5 bases remained unmatched. Germline CDR1 is LNHDA and CDR2 is SQIVND (reference sequence). CDR3 length equals 14 residues. CDR3: CASSPGQGGAEAFF. CDR3 in DNA: TGTGCCAGTAGTCCGGGACAGGGGGGCGCTGAAGCTTTCTTT.

The J gene is TRBJ2-3, the V gene TRBV29-1; possibly TRBD1 or TRBD2 for D (6 bases each). The V and J ends lost 1 base and 5 bases respectively, with 16 bases between them. The CDR3 has 15 residues. Germline V lookup: CDR1 SQVTM, CDR2 ANQGSEA. CDR3 sequence (DNA): TGCAGCGTTGAAGTTAGGGGGGATCCGGGAGATACGCAGTATTTT. Translation: CSVEVRGDPGDTQYF.

Comment on this clone: A single base is all that separates this from a far larger clone, so a read error is likely. This sequence joins TRBV10-2 and TRBJ2-1, with 11 positions matching TRBD2. The germline V gene has CDR1 WSHSY and CDR2 SAAADI. The CDR3 loop spans 12 amino acids. The CDR3 region has the DNA TGCGCCAGCAGCAAACTAGCGGGAGTACAGCTCTTC. Protein sequence: CASSKLAGVQLF.

Only one count was recorded for this clone. V usage is TRBV28 and J usage is TRBJ2-2, with D unclear. Trimming shortened V by 5 bases and J by 4 bases, and 8 bases separated the two germline ends. The V gene's germline CDR1 is MDHEN and CDR2 SYDVKM. This CDR3 contains 13 residues. The CDR3 nucleotides read TGTGCCAGCAGTCGACATAGCACCGGGGAGCTGTTTTTT. Its translation is CASSRHSTGELFF.

The chain employs TRBV6-5 and TRBJ2-6; no firm D call. The germline gives CDR1 MNHEY, CDR2 SVGAGI. With 3 bases removed from V and 2 bases from J, the gap between germline ends came to 8 bases. The CDR3 length is 15 residues. CDR3 in DNA: TGTGCCAGCAGTTATCAAGTGGCTGGGGCCAACGTCCTGACTTTC. As protein: CASSYQVAGANVLTF.

Notes on this clone: At the DNA level, this CDR3 is encoded by other sequences in the same sample as well. The rearrangement joins TRBV18 to TRBJ2-7; no firm D call. Germline assignment: CDR1 KGHSH and CDR2 LQKENI. V shed 0 bases and J shed 3 bases, with 6 bases lying between them. The CDR3 consists of 13 residues. CDR3 region: CASSPPGGYEQYF. DNA for the CDR3: TGTGCCAGCTCACCACCCGGCGGCTACGAGCAGTACTTC. Supplemented by reference TRBV18 and TRBJ2-7, the full variable domain reads NAGVMQNPRHLVRRRGQEARLRCSPMKGHSHVYWYRQLPEEGLKFMVYLQKENIIDESGMPKERFSAEFPKEGPSILRIQQVVRGDSAAYFCASSPPGGYEQYFGPGTRLTVT.

J is TRBJ2-5 and V is TRBV7-8, with D tentatively TRBD2 (6 bases). V gave up 5 bases and J gave up 5 bases, with 15 bases separating them. Germline CDR1 and CDR2: SGHVS and FQNEAQ. This CDR3 comprises 14 residues. CDR3 DNA: TGTGCCAGCAGCCCCCTCGGGGGATCTGAGACCCAGTACTTC. It translates to CASSPLGGSETQYF.

A note on this clone: The identical CDR3 is also encoded by other nucleotide sequences in the sample. The chain has TRBV7-2 and TRBJ1-5; D is ambiguous. CDR1 and CDR2 (germline): SGHTA, FQGNSA. The CDR3 has 13 amino acids. V gave up 5 bases and J gave up 7 bases, with 12 bases separating them. The CDR3 nucleotides are TGTGCCAGCAGCATCCGGGGAAACCAGCCCCAGCATTTT. Amino acid sequence: CASSIRGNQPQHF.

The genes are TRBV19 and TRBJ2-5; 7 nucleotides agree with TRBD2. The J segment lost 3 bases and the V segment lost 4 bases, leaving 5 bases of the junction unmatched. Per germline, CDR1 LNHDA and CDR2 SQIVND (reference sequence). The CDR3 extends over 14 amino acids. The CDR3 loop reads CASSNGGSEETQYF. DNA of the CDR3: TGTGCCAGTAGTAATGGCGGGAGTGAAGAGACCCAGTACTTC.

The V gene is TRBV7-7, the J gene TRBJ2-1; 8 bases fit TRBD1. The V segment lost 5 bases and the J segment 3 bases; nucleotides outside the gene matches: 6. Looked up from germline, CDR1 is SSHAT and CDR2 is FNYEAQ (reference sequence). This CDR3 is built from 15 residues. The CDR3 nucleotides read TGTGCCAGCAGCAAGGACAGGGAAGGCTACAATGAGCAGTTCTTC. As protein: CASSKDREGYNEQFF.

This chain's CDR3 is CASSFYGQGEGVDGYTF. The CDR3 DNA reads TGTGCCAGCAGCTTTTACGGCCAGGGTGAGGGTGTGGATGGCTACACCTTC. V gene TRBV7-9 combines with J gene TRBJ1-2, with a possible D match to TRBD1 (5 bases). The V end was cut by 3 bases, the J end by 6 bases, with 23 bases between. The CDR3 covers 17 residues. In germline, CDR1 is SEHNR, CDR2 FQNEAQ (reference sequence).

The chain is built from TRBV5-4 and TRBJ2-3; 10 bases map to TRBD2. Trimming removed 0 bases from V and 3 bases from J; junction bases left unmatched: 1. In germline, CDR1 is SGHNT, CDR2 YYREEE (reference sequence). The CDR3 is 15 residues long. The CDR3 DNA follows: TGTGCCAGCAGCTTGGGGACTAGCGGTACAGATACGCAGTATTTT. This gives the protein CASSLGTSGTDTQYF.

This chain joins TRBV25-1 and TRBJ1-2; possibly TRBD1 for D (6 bases). Germline V CDR1 and CDR2: MGHDK, SYGVNS. The CDR3 has 13 amino acids. Trimming left V 4 bases short and J 5 bases short, with 11 bases between. The CDR3 here is CASSAQGGYGYTF. For the CDR3, the DNA is TGTGCCAGCAGTGCTCAAGGGGGTTATGGCTACACCTTC.

The chain has TRBV7-2 and TRBJ2-3; the match to TRBD1 covers 10 bases. Germline V lookup: CDR1 SGHTA, CDR2 FQGNSA. Losses at the gene ends were 5 bases for V and 5 bases for J; bases not matched to a gene: 7. There are 15 residues in the CDR3. The CDR3 DNA follows: TGTGCCAGCAGCGTTTCGGGACAGGGGAGAGATACGCAGTATTTT. Its protein is CASSVSGQGRDTQYF.

This clone was recorded a few times. The chain is built from TRBV7-8 and TRBJ2-7; 13 bases are shared with TRBD2. From germline, CDR1 is SGHVS and CDR2 FQNEAQ. CDR3 length: 15 amino acids. Trimming took 4 bases from V and 0 from J; bases not matched to a gene: 0. The CDR3: CASSWTSGSSYEQYF. The CDR3 nucleotides read TGTGCCAGCAGCTGGACTAGCGGGAGCTCCTACGAGCAGTACTTC.

This clone appeared a few times. The chain uses TRBV18 and TRBJ2-5; 8 positions match TRBD1. Per germline, CDR1 KGHSH and CDR2 LQKENI. With V trimmed by 6 bases and J by 1 base, 4 bases remained unmatched. This CDR3 comprises 14 residues. This chain's CDR3 is CASSQTGAQETQYF. As DNA, the CDR3 is TGTGCCAGCTCGCAGACAGGGGCCCAAGAGACCCAGTACTTC.

This sequence joins TRBV7-2 and TRBJ2-5; no definite D call. Germline V CDR1 and CDR2: SGHTA, FQGNSA. This CDR3 region has 14 residues. Trimming shortened V by 1 base and J by 7 bases, and 13 bases separated the two germline ends. The CDR3 coding sequence is TGTGCCAGCAGCTTAGTACCAGAAGCTGGGACCCAGTACTTC. Translating gives CASSLVPEAGTQYF.

The chain joins TRBV4-1 to TRBJ2-1; 8 positions agree with TRBD2. The V and J ends lost 4 bases and 7 bases, in that order; junction bases with no gene match: 12. CDR3 size: 16 residues. Germline V gene sequence: CDR1 MGHRA, CDR2 YSYEKL. CDR3: CASSRGQAGVGNEQFF. CDR3 coding DNA: TGCGCCAGCAGCCGGGGGCAAGCGGGAGTCGGGAATGAGCAGTTCTTC.

The chain couples TRBV7-3 to TRBJ2-1, with 7 bases matching TRBD1. The CDR3 contains 13 residues. J was trimmed by 14 bases and V by 0 bases; bases with no gene match: 7. Germline V CDR1 and CDR2: SGHTA, FQGTGA. The CDR3 loop reads CASSLTAGQAEFF. The CDR3 bases are TGTGCCAGCAGCTTAACGGCCGGACAGGCGGAGTTCTTC.

This clone was counted between two and nine times. The gene calls are TRBV5-6 and TRBJ2-7, with unresolved D. The length of the CDR3 is 13 residues. V was shortened by 4 bases and J by 3 bases, with 11 bases between the two germline ends. CDR1 SGHDT and CDR2 YYEEEE come from the germline V gene. The CDR3, as DNA: TGTGCCAGCAGCCCAAACAGTCGCTACGAGCAGTACTTC. Protein: CASSPNSRYEQYF.

V is TRBV9 and J is TRBJ2-1; 7 positions match TRBD2. This CDR3 comprises 16 residues. The V segment lost 0 bases and the J segment 3 bases; nucleotides outside the gene matches: 6. Germline V gives CDR1 SGDLS, CDR2 YYNGEE. CDR3 sequence reads: CASSVAGGSVYNEQFF. The CDR3 coding sequence is TGTGCCAGCAGCGTAGCCGGCGGGAGTGTCTACAATGAGCAGTTCTTC.

The J gene is TRBJ2-7, the V gene TRBV19; no clear D. The germline gives CDR1 LNHDA, CDR2 SQIVND (reference sequence). This CDR3 spans 13 amino acids. Trimming shortened V by 7 bases and J by 2 bases, and 12 bases separated the two germline ends. The CDR3 DNA reads TGTGCCAGTACCCCCGGCCCGGCCTACGAGCAGTACTTC. Protein product: CASTPGPAYEQYF.

The chain carries TRBV28 and TRBJ1-3; D is perhaps TRBD1 (6 bases). Germline V gene sequence: CDR1 MDHEN, CDR2 SYDVKM. This CDR3 is 17 amino acids long. Deletions cut 3 bases from V and 0 bases from J, with 15 bases between. DNA of the CDR3: TGTGCCAGCAGTTTGCTTACAGGGACTGACTCTGGAAACACCATATATTTT. It specifies CASSLLTGTDSGNTIYF.

In its sample, this clone was seen once. CDR3 sequence: CAWSPKVAGGAETQYF. The CDR3 DNA is TGTGCCTGGAGTCCGAAAGTAGCGGGAGGGGCAGAGACCCAGTACTTC. The chain carries TRBV30 and TRBJ2-5; 11 bases line up with TRBD2. CDR3 size: 16 residues. V lost 2 bases and J lost 4; bases outside the gene matches: 9. Per germline, CDR1 GTSNPN and CDR2 SVGIG (reference sequence).